This T cell receptor (beta chain) was sequenced during a study of blood T cell repertoires in COVID-19. Turning to the study itself: T cells, B-cell-depleted T cells, or PBMCs supplied cDNA or gDNA.

Germline loops: CDR1 SGHRS, CDR2 YFSETQ. The V end was cut by 0 bases, the J end by 9 bases, with 10 bases between. The CDR3 extends over 14 amino acids. Sequenced by immunoSEQ multiplex PCR; TCRdb stores in-frame clones only, minus some. The sample records about 210,000 clones, around 90% being singletons. Sequencing input: peripheral blood. The V gene is TRBV5-1, the J gene TRBJ1-6; TRBD1 is a possible D gene (6 bases). The TCR was taken from a man aged 30 to 39 with acute or convalescent COVID-19. The CDR3 nucleotides are TGCGCCAGCAGCTTGGAGGCAGGGGTTTCACCCCTCCACTTT. Its translation is CASSLEAGVSPLHF.